This T cell receptor (beta chain) is drawn from a study of cytomegalovirus exposure and HLA in healthy donors listed by TCRdb under 2017. Context from the whole study: In an earlier analysis of 550 to 750 of the donors, 276 Gb of sequence data and 90 million to 130 million unique TCR beta sequences from 150 million to 200 million T cells were reported. An early release that covered approximately 600 HLA-typed donors contained approximately 290 gigabases of sequencing data and 75 million to 100 million unique TCR sequences. Among the approximately 430 genotyped donors, 81% belonged to the genetic ancestry cluster associated with self-reported Caucasian donors. The study aimed to test whether signatures of past pathogen exposure could be identified by cataloging public T cell receptors. Using immunosequencing, the study profiled T cell repertoires from approximately 700 subjects and related those repertoires to cytomegalovirus serostatus. Besides the first cohort of 666 subjects, a separate validation cohort made up of about 120 different subjects was used. High-throughput TCR immunosequencing, statistical association of individual TCRs with disease status, and machine learning were combined to predict cytomegalovirus infection status. In a later analysis, previously published TCR beta repertoires from 500 to 750 donors were re-analyzed and high-resolution HLA genotyping was added so that TCR occurrence patterns could be studied. The later analysis used no new phenotypic data to find candidate immune exposures, relying instead on TCR beta sequences and their occurrence across donors. To decide whether each TCR beta V gene segment behaved as functional or pseudogenic, an earlier analysis of several hundred of the donors relied on high-throughput TCR beta sequencing. Donor age, sex, ethnicity and CMV serostatus were compiled together with the repertoire data. A later genetic analysis used genome-wide SNP genotypes for about 65% of the 666 donors, treating that subset as a discovery cohort. Every discovery cohort repertoire had been produced on one sequencing platform. HLA typing covered class I and class II loci at four-digit resolution. Typing coverage varied by locus: roughly 629-640 donors for A, B, C, DRB1 and DQB1; approximately 520 for DQA1; nearly 610 for DPA1; roughly 470 for DPB1. Roughly five DR-DQ haplotypes were handled as single units for association and clustering, since linkage in the cohort was strong. Among 300 to 500 genotyped donors of the cohort, an average of approximately 200,000 unique TCR beta nucleotide sequences was sequenced per donor, of which approximately 19% were non-productive. The full study reports these points: An association between a missense DCLRE1C variant and V-gene and J-gene trimming of TCR beta chains was found in a later genetic analysis and replicated in an independent cohort. Strong co-occurrence of HLA alleles, especially DR and DQ, made assigning TCR associations to individual alleles difficult. The presence/absence analyses assumed that sequencing depth was roughly uniform across donors, and that assumption may not be true. Because counts were too low, about 18 rarely observed V segments, including chromosome 9 orphons, were excluded from the earlier analysis of 587 of the donors. Immune exposure information for the cohort was limited to CMV serostatus. Some IMGT-functional V segments, including TRBV6-2 and TRBV6-3, could not be told apart with the 87-base-pair reads, so those segments were excluded. The study gave a list of 150 to 200 TCR beta chains associated with cytomegalovirus. This cohort had only TCR beta chains sequenced, and the lack of alpha or paired-chain data limited which features could be detected. In vitro tests confirmed that a few of the cytomegalovirus-associated TCR beta chains recognize cytomegalovirus antigens. In both the original and validation cohorts, the classifier was reported to diagnose cytomegalovirus status with high specificity and sensitivity. A later genetic analysis reported fewer N-insertions in productive TCRs among donors in an Asian-associated ancestry cluster than the roughly 700-donor mean. In an earlier analysis of fewer than 750 of the donors, most TCR beta V segments were observed in productive rearrangements about 87% or about 30% of the time, broadly matching IMGT annotations. A later analysis found that TCR association rates varied across HLA loci, with DRB1 alleles showing the most associated TCRs and HLA-C alleles the fewest. Several of the top co-occurrence clusters appeared to be linked to parvovirus B19, influenza, CMV and Epstein-Barr virus, according to a later analysis. A further reported finding was that TCR beta sequences accurately predicted the HLA-A and HLA-B alleles for most subjects in the first cohort. Most CMV-associated TCR beta chains appeared to be HLA-restricted in a later analysis, and the HLA associations seemed to be driven largely by CMV exposure. Correlated functional status among segregating V segments might reflect linkage disequilibrium, but an unknown experimental factor could not be ruled out. A group of highly shared sequence variants was considered likely to be a technical artifact of the sequencing pipeline. Specific HLA alleles were associated with about 17,000 TCR beta sequences at a false discovery rate of 0.05 in a later analysis. Because HLA typing was unavailable for some donors at each locus, only the typed subset was used in association tests. The authors suggested that the approach could potentially be extended to other disease states and immunological phenotypes. In a later analysis, HLA-associated TCR beta chains showed more clonal expansion and lower generation probabilities than non-associated chains that were equally common. Most TCR sequences were seen in very few donors, while some public TCRs were found in many individuals.

In total, fewer than 750 healthy bone marrow donors made up the cohort. Cohort members were all nominally healthy when sampled, although unrecorded immune exposures were likely present. The donor was CMV seronegative and belonged to the group of around 400 seronegative cohort members. Each donor provided a peripheral blood sample, and peripheral blood mononuclear cells were used for TCR beta sequencing. Genomic DNA extraction from the blood cell samples was performed with the Qiagen DNeasy Blood Extraction Kit. The library came from the immunoSEQ multiplex PCR assay. For the multiplex PCR, a mixture combining 60 forward primers for TCR Vbeta segments and 13 reverse primers for TCR Jbeta segments was used. The CDR3 region of rearranged TCR beta genes was amplified from genomic DNA by a multiplex PCR assay. Amplified TCR beta libraries were sequenced as 87-base-pair reads on the Illumina HiSeq System. The authors processed their data as follows. A later analysis counted some 80 million unique TCR beta chains across the 666 repertoires, and around 12 million of these chains were shared by at least two donors. To remove PCR and sequencing errors, raw reads were error-corrected and collapsed into unique sequences using a nearest-neighbor algorithm that merged closely related sequences. Alignment of CDR3 sequences to IMGT reference sequences was used to assign V, D and J gene segments. For a sequence to be retained, a match of at least six nucleotides was required to both a V gene segment and a J gene segment. Rearrangements were classified as productive when the CDR3 lacked stop codons and remained in frame with V and J, and all other rearrangements were classified as non-productive. CDR3 was defined by IMGT convention, running from the second conserved V-encoded cysteine to the conserved J-encoded phenylalanine. In an earlier analysis of some 550 of the donors, sequences lacking an unambiguous match to a single V gene segment were excluded. In an earlier analysis of a few hundred of the donors, a V segment was called functional when productive rearrangements were above 56.7%, and segregating when the standard deviation between donors exceeded 5%. To diagnose cytomegalovirus status from the catalog of TCR beta chain sequences, a statistical classification framework was built. In a later analysis, TCR nucleotide sequences were compared against IMGT/GENE-DB human TR gene sequences so that V and J genes could be assigned. In a later analysis, CDR3 sequences and most-parsimonious VDJ recombination scenarios were assigned using the TCRdist pipeline. A later analysis defined each TCR beta chain by its CDR3 amino acid sequence plus V-gene family, and excluded reads lacking a unique V-gene family. To address suspected cross-contamination and a sequencing artifact, a later analysis removed around 600 highly shared, low-generation-probability nucleotide sequences. A later analysis calculated a clonal expansion index for each public chain from normalized within-repertoire ranks of inferred template counts. In a later analysis, generation probabilities were computed using a VDJ recombination model fitted to out-of-frame rearrangements, and the results were checked against IGoR. In a later analysis, TCR-TCR, TCR-HLA and TCR-CMV co-occurrence was scored with hypergeometric tests, and a repertoire-size bias correction was applied to TCR pairs. To estimate false discovery rates, a later analysis permuted the HLA or CMV assignments 20 times. In a later analysis, co-occurring TCRs were grouped using DBSCAN, with TCRdist sequence similarity added in when clustering inside HLA-allele-positive subsets. Repertoires with fewer than 30,000 or more than 120,000 public chains, plus five repertoires with anomalous nucleotide sharing, were excluded from co-occurrence clustering. Imported from immuneACCESS, the table was reduced by TCRdb to in-frame sequences with V and J called. These copies leave out some clones; in studies compared against another copy, an unresolved V gene accounts for under half, and the cause of the remainder is not known. V and J calls and clone size are as listed in that table; D and trimming were resolved from the DNA. The sample contains about 160,000 clones, 70% to 85% of them found a single time. The top ten clones comprise approximately 2% of the sample.

In regard to this clone: Its antigen is currently not known. No clone much larger than this one lies a single base away; base qualities are absent.

Trimming removed 5 bases from V and 6 bases from J, leaving 10 bases between the germline ends. The germline V gene yields MRHNA for CDR1 and SNTAGT for CDR2. Counted from cysteine to phenylalanine, this CDR3 has 13 amino acids. Left in the record is the CDR3 DNA by itself, 39 bases read in frame from the first base. The V gene is TRBV6-4 and the J gene is TRBJ2-2; confidence is insufficient to name the D gene. The TCR originated in a middle-aged man in good health and CMV-seronegative. Sequencing was carried out using PBMCs. The nucleotide sequence reads TGTGCCAGCAGTTACCAGTTGGCCGGGGAGCTGTTTTTT. This translates into CASSYQLAGELFF.